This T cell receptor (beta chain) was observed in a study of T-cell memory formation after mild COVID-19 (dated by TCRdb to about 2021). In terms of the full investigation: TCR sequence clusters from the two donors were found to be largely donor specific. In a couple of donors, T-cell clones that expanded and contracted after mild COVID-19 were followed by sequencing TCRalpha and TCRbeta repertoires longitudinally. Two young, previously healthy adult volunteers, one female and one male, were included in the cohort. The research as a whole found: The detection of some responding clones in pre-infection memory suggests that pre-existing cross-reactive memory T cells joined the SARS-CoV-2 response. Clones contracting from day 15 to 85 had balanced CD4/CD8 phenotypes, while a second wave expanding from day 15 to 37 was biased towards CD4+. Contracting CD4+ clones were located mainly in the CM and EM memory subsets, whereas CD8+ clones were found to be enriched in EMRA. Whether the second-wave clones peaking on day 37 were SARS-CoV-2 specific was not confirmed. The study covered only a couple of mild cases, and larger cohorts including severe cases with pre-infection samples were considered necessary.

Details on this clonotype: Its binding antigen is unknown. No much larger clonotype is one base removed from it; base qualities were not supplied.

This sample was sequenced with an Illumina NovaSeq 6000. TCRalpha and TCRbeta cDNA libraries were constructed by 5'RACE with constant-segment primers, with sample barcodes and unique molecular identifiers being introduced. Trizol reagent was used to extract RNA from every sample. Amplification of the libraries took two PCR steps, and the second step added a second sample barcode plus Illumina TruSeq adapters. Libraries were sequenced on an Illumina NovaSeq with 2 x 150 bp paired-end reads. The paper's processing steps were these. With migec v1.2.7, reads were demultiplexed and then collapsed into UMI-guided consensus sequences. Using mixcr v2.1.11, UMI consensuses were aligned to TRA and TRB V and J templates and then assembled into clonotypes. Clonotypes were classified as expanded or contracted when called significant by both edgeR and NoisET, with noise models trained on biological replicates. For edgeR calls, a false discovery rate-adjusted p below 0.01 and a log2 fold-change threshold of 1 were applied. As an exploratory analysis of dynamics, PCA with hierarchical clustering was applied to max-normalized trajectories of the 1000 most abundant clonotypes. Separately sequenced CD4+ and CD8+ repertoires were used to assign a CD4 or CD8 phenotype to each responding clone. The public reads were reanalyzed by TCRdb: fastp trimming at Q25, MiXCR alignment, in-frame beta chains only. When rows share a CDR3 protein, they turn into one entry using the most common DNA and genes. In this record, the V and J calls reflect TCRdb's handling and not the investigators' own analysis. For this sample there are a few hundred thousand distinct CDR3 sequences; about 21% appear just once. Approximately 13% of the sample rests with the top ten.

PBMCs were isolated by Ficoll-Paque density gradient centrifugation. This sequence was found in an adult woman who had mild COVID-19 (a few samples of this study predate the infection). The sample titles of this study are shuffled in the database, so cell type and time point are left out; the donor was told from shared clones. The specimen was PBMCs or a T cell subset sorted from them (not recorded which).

The nucleotide sequence is given as TGTGCCAGCAGTTACTTGGGGGTATTAAACACTGAAGCTTTCTTT. It specifies CASSYLGVLNTEAFF. The rearranged chain carries TRBV6-5 and TRBJ1-1; the D region possibly corresponds to TRBD1 (5 bases align). CDR3 length: 15 amino acids, cysteine to phenylalanine. CDR3 DNA is the only sequence kept; it has 45 bases, read in frame from the first base. The germline V gene specifies MNHEY as CDR1 and SVGAGI as CDR2. V was cut back by 1 base and J by 2 bases, leaving a gap of 11 bases between them.